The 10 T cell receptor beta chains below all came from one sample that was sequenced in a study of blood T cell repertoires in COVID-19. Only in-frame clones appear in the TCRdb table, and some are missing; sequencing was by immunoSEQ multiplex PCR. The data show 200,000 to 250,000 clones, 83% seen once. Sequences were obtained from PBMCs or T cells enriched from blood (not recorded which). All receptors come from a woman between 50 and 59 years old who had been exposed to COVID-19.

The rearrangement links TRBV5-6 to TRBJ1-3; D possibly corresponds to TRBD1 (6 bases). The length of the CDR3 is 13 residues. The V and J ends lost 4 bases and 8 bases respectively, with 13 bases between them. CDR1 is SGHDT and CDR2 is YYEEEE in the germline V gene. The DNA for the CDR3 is TGTGCCAGCAGCGAGGACAGTCGGGACACCATATATTTT. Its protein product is CASSEDSRDTIYF.

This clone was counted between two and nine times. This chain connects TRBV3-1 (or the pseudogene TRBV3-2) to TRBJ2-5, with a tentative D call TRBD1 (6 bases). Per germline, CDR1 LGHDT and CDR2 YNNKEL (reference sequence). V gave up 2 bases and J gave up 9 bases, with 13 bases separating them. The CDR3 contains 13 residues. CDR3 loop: CASSQNRAGAQYF. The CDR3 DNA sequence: TGTGCCAGCAGCCAAAACAGGGCTGGGGCCCAGTACTTC.

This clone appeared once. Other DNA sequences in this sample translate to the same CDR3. The CDR3 sequence: CASSPGGGYGYTF. As DNA, the CDR3 is TGCGCCAGCAGCCCGGGGGGGGGCTATGGCTACACCTTC. The V gene is TRBV5-1, the J gene TRBJ1-2; perhaps TRBD1 as D (5 bases). The CDR3 spans 13 residues. Per germline, CDR1 SGHRS and CDR2 YFSETQ. The V end lost 4 bases, the J end lost 4 bases, and 11 bases lay between the germline ends.

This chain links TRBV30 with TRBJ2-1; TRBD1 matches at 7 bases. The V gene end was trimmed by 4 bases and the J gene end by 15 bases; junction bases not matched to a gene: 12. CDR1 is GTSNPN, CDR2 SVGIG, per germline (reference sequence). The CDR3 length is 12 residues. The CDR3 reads CAWNPSVDRMFF. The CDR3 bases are TGTGCCTGGAACCCCTCCGTGGACAGGATGTTCTTC.

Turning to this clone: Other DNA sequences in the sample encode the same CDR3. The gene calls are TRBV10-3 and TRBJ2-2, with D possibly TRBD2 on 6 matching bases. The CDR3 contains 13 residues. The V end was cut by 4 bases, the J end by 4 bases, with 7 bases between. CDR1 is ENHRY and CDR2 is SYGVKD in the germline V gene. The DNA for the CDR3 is TGTGCCATCAGTGTGGGAGGCACCGGGGAGCTGTTTTTT. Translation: CAISVGGTGELFF.

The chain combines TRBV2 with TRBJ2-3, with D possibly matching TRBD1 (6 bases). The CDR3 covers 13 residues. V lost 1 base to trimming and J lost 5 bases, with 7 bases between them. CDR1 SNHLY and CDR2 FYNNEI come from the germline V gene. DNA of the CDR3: TGTGCCAGCAGTGAAGGGACAGTAGATACGCAGTATTTT. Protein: CASSEGTVDTQYF. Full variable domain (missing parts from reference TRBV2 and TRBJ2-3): EPEVTQTPSHQVTQMGQEVILRCVPISNHLYFYWYRQILGQKVEFLVSFYNNEISEKSEIFDDQFSVERPDGSNFTLKIRSTKLEDSAMYFCASSEGTVDTQYFGPGTRLTVL.

CDR3 coding DNA: TGTGCCACCAGCAGAGGGGCCTCCATGAACACTGAAGCTTTCTTT. Translation: CATSRGASMNTEAFF. V and J are TRBV15 and TRBJ1-1; D gene unclear. The germline V gene encodes CDR1 LNHNV and CDR2 YYDKDF (reference sequence). The CDR3 sequence is 15 residues long. V shed 1 base and J shed 0 bases, with 9 bases lying between them. The entire variable domain, with the rest obtained from reference TRBV15 and TRBJ1-1, is as follows: DAMVIQNPRYQVTQFGKPVTLSCSQTLNHNVMYWYQQKSSQAPKLLFHYYDKDFNNEADTPDNFQSRRPNTSFCFLDIRSPGLGDTAMYLCATSRGASMNTEAFFGQGTRLTVV.

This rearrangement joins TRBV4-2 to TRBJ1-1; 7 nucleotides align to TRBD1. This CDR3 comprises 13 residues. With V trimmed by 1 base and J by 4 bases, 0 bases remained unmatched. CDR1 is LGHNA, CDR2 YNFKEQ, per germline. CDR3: CASSQGQGTEAFF. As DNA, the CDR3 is TGTGCCAGCAGCCAAGGACAGGGCACTGAAGCTTTCTTT.

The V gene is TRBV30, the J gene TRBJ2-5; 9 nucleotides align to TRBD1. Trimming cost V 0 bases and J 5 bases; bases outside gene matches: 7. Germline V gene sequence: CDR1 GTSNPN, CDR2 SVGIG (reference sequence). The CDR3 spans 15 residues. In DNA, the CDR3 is TGTGCCTGGAGTGTAGGAGGGACAGGGATCGAGACCCAGTACTTC. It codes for CAWSVGGTGIETQYF.

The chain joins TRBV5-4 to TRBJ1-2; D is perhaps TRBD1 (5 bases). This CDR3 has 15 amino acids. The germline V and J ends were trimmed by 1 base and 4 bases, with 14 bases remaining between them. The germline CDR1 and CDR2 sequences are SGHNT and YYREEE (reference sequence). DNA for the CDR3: TGTGCCAGCAGCTTGAGGGCGGGGGTAGGCTATGGCTACACCTTC. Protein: CASSLRAGVGYGYTF.